Below, 20 T cell receptor beta chains from the same sample are listed, as sequenced in a study of blood T cell repertoires in COVID-19. Profiling relied on immunoSEQ multiplex PCR, and the TCRdb table lists in-frame clones only, not all of them. The table has roughly 54,000 clones, around 80% seen once; the top ten hold roughly 2.7%. Sample: peripheral blood. The receptors were sampled from a man between 50 and 59 years old with acute or convalescent COVID-19.

The chain has TRBV19 and TRBJ1-2; the D is unclear. Germline V CDR1 and CDR2: LNHDA, SQIVND (reference sequence). The CDR3 runs to 14 residues. The V gene lost 3 bases and the J gene lost 2 bases, with 10 bases spanning the gap. This CDR3 is CASSIPGLNYGYTF. CDR3 coding DNA: TGTGCCAGTAGTATCCCGGGGTTGAACTATGGCTACACCTTC. Looking up the rest from reference TRBV19 and TRBJ1-2 gives the full variable domain: DGGITQSPKYLFRKEGQNVTLSCEQNLNHDAMYWYRQDPGQGLRLIYYSQIVNDFQKGDIAEGYSVSREKKESFPLTVTSAQKNPTAFYLCASSIPGLNYGYTFGSGTRLTVV.

V gene TRBV15 combines with J gene TRBJ1-1; the D gene is possibly TRBD1 (5 bases). CDR1 is LNHNV, CDR2 YYDKDF, per germline (reference sequence). V lost 0 bases, J lost 4 bases, and 12 bases lay in between. CDR3 length: 15 amino acids. CDR3 sequence: CATSRDRGEGTEAFF. The CDR3 bases are TGTGCCACCAGCAGAGATAGAGGGGAGGGCACTGAAGCTTTCTTT.

This clone showed up just once. The chain employs TRBV14 and TRBJ2-5; tentative D call: TRBD2 (5 bases). The CDR3 extends over 15 amino acids. In germline, CDR1 is SGHDN, CDR2 FVKESK. Trimming shortened V by 3 bases and J by 0 bases, and 11 bases separated the two germline ends. The CDR3 sequence is CASSHGLGYQETQYF. CDR3 DNA: TGTGCCAGCAGCCATGGACTCGGGTACCAAGAGACCCAGTACTTC.

The table lists this clone with a count of one. The V and J genes are TRBV7-9 and TRBJ1-2, with 9 bases that match TRBD1. This CDR3 spans 18 amino acids. CDR1 is SEHNR, CDR2 FQNEAQ, per germline (reference sequence). Unmatched junction bases numbered 11, after V lost 1 base and J lost 2 bases. Here the CDR3 reads CASSLVLTGGARNYGYTF. The CDR3 coding sequence is TGTGCCAGCAGCTTAGTTTTAACAGGGGGCGCGCGAAACTATGGCTACACCTTC.

The J gene is TRBJ2-5, the V gene TRBV5-1; D is ambiguous. The CDR3 runs 13 residues. Germline CDR1 is SGHRS and CDR2 is YFSETQ. The V gene lost 5 bases and the J gene lost 2 bases, with 10 bases spanning the gap. In DNA, the CDR3 is TGCGCCAGCAGGCTCTCCCGGCAAGAGACCCAGTACTTC. Translation gives CASRLSRQETQYF.

As DNA, the CDR3 is TGTGCCAGCAGTAGGGACAGCCCCTACGAGCAGTACTTC. Residues: CASSRDSPYEQYF. V usage is TRBV6-5 and J usage is TRBJ2-7, with 7 bases lining up with TRBD1. Trimming removed 5 bases from V and 2 bases from J; junction bases left unmatched: 3. CDR1 and CDR2 from the germline V gene are MNHEY and SVGAGI. The CDR3 consists of 13 residues.

V gene TRBV30 combines with J gene TRBJ1-4; TRBD1 is a possible D gene (6 bases). Per the germline V gene, CDR1 is GTSNPN and CDR2 is SVGIG (reference sequence). Trimming cost V 3 bases and J 13 bases, with 18 bases left between them. CDR3 length equals 13 residues. The CDR3 region has the DNA TGTGCCTGGAGCCGGGACACCGGTTTGCGACTGTTTTTT. Protein product: CAWSRDTGLRLFF.

This clone appeared a few times. V usage is TRBV14 and J usage is TRBJ1-1; D perhaps matches TRBD1 (6 bases). CDR3 length: 14 amino acids. Germline CDR1 reads SGHDN; CDR2 reads FVKESK. V was cut by 0 bases and J by 4 bases, with 9 bases left in between. The CDR3 loop reads CASSQEGGGTEAFF. The CDR3 DNA reads as TGTGCCAGCAGCCAAGAAGGGGGTGGCACTGAAGCTTTCTTT.

The V gene is TRBV9, the J gene TRBJ1-4, with 9 bases lining up with TRBD1. The germline V gene has CDR1 SGDLS and CDR2 YYNGEE. The CDR3 has 14 residues. V shed 3 bases, J shed 8 bases, and the junction held 5 bases outside the gene matches. This CDR3 is CASSAPGQGEKLFF. CDR3 coding DNA: TGTGCCAGCAGCGCCCCGGGACAGGGAGAAAAACTGTTTTTT.

The chain combines TRBV7-3 with TRBJ2-5, with D maybe TRBD2 (6 bases). The ends were cut back, 2 bases at V and 7 bases at J, with 11 bases in the middle. The germline V gene encodes CDR1 SGHTA and CDR2 FQGTGA. The CDR3 sequence is 13 residues long. CDR3 protein: CASSLSGRGTQYF. CDR3 DNA sequence: TGTGCCAGCAGCTTATCTGGGCGGGGGACCCAGTACTTC.

This chain uses TRBV6-5 with TRBJ2-2; D gene unclear. CDR3 length: 15 residues. Germline V gene lookup returns CDR1 MNHEY and CDR2 SVGAGI. V was shortened by 7 bases and J by 2 bases, with 14 bases between the two germline ends. CDR3 protein: CASTGSSDNTGELFF. The CDR3 nucleotides read TGTGCCAGCACCGGGTCCAGTGATAACACCGGGGAGCTGTTTTTT.

This clone was counted a single time. The chain has TRBV28 and TRBJ2-1; tentative D call: TRBD1 (6 bases). The CDR3 loop spans 12 amino acids. CDR1 MDHEN and CDR2 SYDVKM come from the germline V gene. Trimming took 6 bases from V and 5 from J, leaving 8 bases between them. DNA of the CDR3: TGTGCCAGCAGGTCAGGGGACAATGAGCAGTTCTTC. Its translation: CASRSGDNEQFF.

The rearrangement joins TRBV3-1 (or the pseudogene TRBV3-2) to TRBJ1-4; TRBD1 agrees at 8 bases. The trim removed 8 bases at V and 0 bases at J, leaving 5 bases unmatched. In germline, CDR1 is LGHDT, CDR2 YNNKEL (reference sequence). There are 15 residues in the CDR3. CDR3 coding DNA: TGTGCCAGCTCCGACAGGGGCGCAACTAATGAAAAACTGTTTTTT. Amino acid sequence: CASSDRGATNEKLFF.

The rearrangement uses TRBV19 and TRBJ2-3; D remains unclear. The CDR3 contains 15 residues. CDR1 and CDR2 (germline): LNHDA, SQIVND (reference sequence). Trimming cost V 2 bases and J 0 bases, with 9 bases left between them. The CDR3 sequence: CASSISYSSTDTQYF. CDR3 nucleotides: TGTGCCAGTAGTATATCCTATTCTAGCACAGATACGCAGTATTTT.

The V and J genes are TRBV15 and TRBJ2-5; the match to TRBD2 covers 9 bases. This CDR3 is built from 15 residues. Germline CDR1 LNHNV, CDR2 YYDKDF (reference sequence). The junction had 4 bases not matched to a gene; V was cut back by 0 bases and J by 5 bases. The CDR3 loop is CATSREAGGHETQYF. In DNA form, the CDR3 reads TGTGCCACCAGCAGAGAGGCGGGGGGGCATGAGACCCAGTACTTC.

The genes are TRBV3-1 (or the pseudogene TRBV3-2) and TRBJ2-1, with D perhaps matching TRBD1 (6 bases). The V gene lost 1 base and the J gene lost 11 bases, with 9 bases spanning the gap. Looked up from germline, CDR1 is LGHDT and CDR2 is YNNKEL (reference sequence). The CDR3 loop spans 12 amino acids. CDR3 sequence: CASSQVTGKQFF. Written as DNA, the CDR3 is TGTGCCAGCAGCCAAGTTACAGGGAAGCAGTTCTTC.

CDR3 bases: TGTGCCAGCAGCTTGGGTGGGACAGCCCAAGAGACCCAGTACTTC. The encoded protein is CASSLGGTAQETQYF. This chain links TRBV5-6 with TRBJ2-5, with 7 bases identical to TRBD1. This CDR3 is built from 15 residues. Germline-derived CDR1 and CDR2 are SGHDT and YYEEEE. V was clipped by 0 bases and J by 1 base; unmatched bases: 3.

The chain has TRBV10-3 and TRBJ1-3, with 9 bases aligning to TRBD1. V lost 6 bases, J lost 3 bases, and 9 bases stayed unmatched. The CDR3 loop spans 16 amino acids. The germline V gene encodes CDR1 ENHRY and CDR2 SYGVKD. CDR3 in amino acids: CAIRTGTGTIGNTIYF. The CDR3 DNA sequence: TGTGCCATCAGAACCGGGACAGGGACAATTGGAAACACCATATATTTT.

This clone was picked up one time. The gene calls are TRBV2 and TRBJ1-1; TRBD1 might be the D (5 bases). Germline V gene sequence: CDR1 SNHLY, CDR2 FYNNEI. The CDR3 is 14 residues long. Trimming took 6 bases from V and 6 from J, leaving 17 bases between them. CDR3 nucleotides: TGTGCCAGCAGGGTCCCGTCAGGGATGGCTGAAGCTTTCTTT. This sequence encodes CASRVPSGMAEAFF.

The rearrangement joins TRBV19 to TRBJ2-2; 13 nucleotides line up with TRBD2. V was clipped by 3 bases and J by 1 base; unmatched bases: 5. The CDR3 extends over 18 amino acids. From germline, CDR1 is LNHDA and CDR2 SQIVND (reference sequence). DNA of the CDR3: TGTGCCAGTAGTATCACTAGCGGGGGGGTACAGAACACCGGGGAGCTGTTTTTT. It yields the protein CASSITSGGVQNTGELFF.